These 4 T cell receptor beta chains were all obtained from the same sample, sequenced in a study of T cells in Graves' hyperthyroidism and ophthalmopathy. Researchers amplified the TCR beta CDR3 regions from RNA transcripts. The TCR CDR3 was amplified in a first-round RT-PCR using the HTBI primer set. Each CDR3 protein gets one entry after TCRdb re-called the multiplex PCR reads with MiXCR. The sample records around 600,000 distinct CDR3 sequences, roughly 14% being singletons. The sequenced sample consisted of blood. Receptors originate from a woman aged 30 to 39 with Graves' hyperthyroidism.

This clonotype was seen more than once but under ten times. The chain recombines TRBV13 with TRBJ1-1; possibly TRBD1 for D (6 bases). V lost 5 bases and J 2 bases, leaving 12 bases between the germline ends. CDR1 and CDR2 (germline): PRHDT, FYEKMQ (reference sequence). The CDR3 is 14 residues long. CDR3 loop: CASSTDSSNTEAFF. The CDR3 DNA is TGTGCCAGCAGCACGGACAGCTCCAACACTGAAGCTTTCTTT.

This clonotype has only a few counts. The chain links TRBV19 to TRBJ2-2; D is perhaps TRBD1 (5 bases). Germline V gives CDR1 LNHDA, CDR2 SQIVND (reference sequence). Trimming took 8 bases from V and 2 from J, leaving 15 bases between them. This CDR3 is built from 15 residues. The CDR3 sequence is CASAPVTGNTGELFF. CDR3 nucleotide sequence: TGTGCCAGTGCACCTGTCACAGGAAACACCGGGGAGCTGTTTTTT.

Only a few counts were recorded for this clonotype. The rearrangement joins TRBV12-3 or TRBV12-4 to TRBJ2-7; D remains unclear. The V end was cut by 5 bases, the J end by 4 bases, with 15 bases between. The CDR3 loop spans 14 amino acids. The CDR3 is CASSPAESWYEQYF. Here the CDR3 DNA reads TGTGCCAGCAGTCCCGCTGAGAGTTGGTACGAGCAGTACTTC.

The gene calls are TRBV14 and TRBJ2-4; D call uncertain. Trimming took 4 bases from V and 4 from J, leaving 11 bases between them. The germline CDR1 and CDR2 sequences are SGHDN and FVKESK. The CDR3 sequence is 14 residues long. The CDR3 reads CASSLASPKNIQYF. CDR3 sequence (DNA): TGTGCCAGCAGCCTTGCGTCTCCGAAAAACATTCAGTACTTC.